This T cell receptor beta chain was sequenced for a study of response to subunit inactivated influenza vaccine. Trimming shortened V by 2 bases and J by 4 bases, and 8 bases separated the two germline ends. CDR3 length equals 13 residues. Per germline, CDR1 SGHRS and CDR2 YFSETQ. Using its own MiXCR run on the RT-PCR reads, TCRdb lists one record per CDR3 protein. The sample has roughly 620,000 distinct CDR3 sequences, 11% seen once. These data were likewise used in another study, on T cells expressing NK-cell markers. In that study: Template switching by 5'RACE with UMIs generated the TCR beta cDNA. Seven HCMV-seropositive donors and one seronegative donor made up the eight sequenced donors. In roughly six donors, dominant CD3+CD56+NKG2C+ clonotypes ranked among the top 10 CD8+ clonotypes. One observes that, in several donors, these clonotypes were also the leading ones within the CD3+CD56-NKG2C+ fraction.

The chain joins TRBV5-1 to TRBJ2-3; D is uncertain. This sequence originates from a middle-aged man who received an inactivated influenza vaccine. Sequences were derived from PBMCs from blood, sampled on the day of vaccination. CDR3 sequence (DNA): TGCGCCAGCAGCTTCACAGTCTCAGATACGCAGTATTTT. Its protein is CASSFTVSDTQYF.